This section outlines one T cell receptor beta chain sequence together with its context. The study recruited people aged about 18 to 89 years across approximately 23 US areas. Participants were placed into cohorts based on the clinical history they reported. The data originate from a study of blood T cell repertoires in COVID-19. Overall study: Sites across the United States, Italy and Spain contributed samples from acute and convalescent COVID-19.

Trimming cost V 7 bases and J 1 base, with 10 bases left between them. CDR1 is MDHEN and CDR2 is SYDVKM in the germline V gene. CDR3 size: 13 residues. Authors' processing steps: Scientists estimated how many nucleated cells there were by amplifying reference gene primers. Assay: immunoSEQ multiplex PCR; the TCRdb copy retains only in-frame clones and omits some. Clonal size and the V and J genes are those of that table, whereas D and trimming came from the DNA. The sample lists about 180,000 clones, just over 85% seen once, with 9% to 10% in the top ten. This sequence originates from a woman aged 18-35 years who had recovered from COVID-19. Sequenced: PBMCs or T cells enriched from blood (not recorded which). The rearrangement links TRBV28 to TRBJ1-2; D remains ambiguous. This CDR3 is CASTEAGNYGYTF. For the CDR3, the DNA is TGTGCCAGCACAGAAGCGGGTAACTATGGCTACACCTTC.